These 15 T cell receptor beta chains originate from one sample sequenced in a study of blood T cell repertoires in COVID-19. Method: immunoSEQ multiplex PCR; TCRdb's copy keeps in-frame clones and lacks some. This table has over 150,000 clones, around 84% appearing once. Material for sequencing was peripheral blood. The source is a woman older than 75 with COVID-19, enrolled during active disease.

The V gene is TRBV5-1, the J gene TRBJ2-1; perhaps TRBD2 as D (5 bases). There are 14 residues in the CDR3. V lost 2 bases, J lost 13 bases, and 19 bases lay in between. Germline V lookup: CDR1 SGHRS, CDR2 YFSETQ. CDR3 nucleotides: TGCGCCAGCAGCTTAGGTCGGGGAATGGGTTACCAGTTCTTC. It codes for CASSLGRGMGYQFF.

V gene TRBV4-3 combines with J gene TRBJ2-1; 9 bases line up with TRBD2. The CDR3 contains 15 residues. V shed 4 bases, J shed 7 bases, and the junction held 8 bases outside the gene matches. Germline V gene lookup returns CDR1 LGHNA and CDR2 YSLEER. The CDR3 coding sequence is TGCGCCAGCAGCCGTAGACTAGCGGACGGGAATGAGCAGTTCTTC. This translates into CASSRRLADGNEQFF.

The rearrangement links TRBV27 to TRBJ1-4, with TRBD1 as a possible D gene (6 bases). The V gene's germline CDR1 is MNHEY and CDR2 SMNVEV (reference sequence). CDR3 length: 15 residues. The V end lost 5 bases, the J end lost 8 bases, and 18 bases lay between the germline ends. In DNA form, the CDR3 reads TGTGCCAGCAGTCGCCTTACAGGGTCGCAGGAAAAACTGTTTTTT. Amino acid sequence: CASSRLTGSQEKLFF.

The rearrangement joins TRBV5-1 to TRBJ2-1; TRBD2 matches at 9 bases. The CDR3 spans 15 residues. V was pared by 2 bases and J by 7 bases, with 7 bases of the junction left unmatched. Germline CDR1 and CDR2: SGHRS and YFSETQ. CDR3 bases: TGCGCCAGCAGCTTAGGCGGGAGGGCCTCAAATGAGCAGTTCTTC. This sequence encodes CASSLGGRASNEQFF.

The J gene is TRBJ2-7, the V gene TRBV3-1 (or the pseudogene TRBV3-2); 10 nucleotides line up with TRBD2. Germline V gives CDR1 LGHDT, CDR2 YNNKEL (reference sequence). This CDR3 is built from 15 residues. V lost 1 base, J lost 5 bases, and 5 bases stayed unmatched. In nucleotides, the CDR3 is TGTGCCAGCAGCCAAGCTAGCGGGAGAGGCCACGAGCAGTACTTC. Translating it yields CASSQASGRGHEQYF.

V and J are TRBV4-1 and TRBJ2-3; 10 bases fit TRBD1. Germline CDR1 reads MGHRA; CDR2 reads YSYEKL. Trimming took 3 bases from V and 4 from J; bases not matched to a gene: 1. The CDR3 extends over 14 amino acids. The CDR3 protein is CASSQGQGPDTQYF. As DNA, the CDR3 is TGCGCCAGCAGCCAGGGACAGGGGCCAGATACGCAGTATTTT.

The rearrangement uses TRBV27 and TRBJ1-5; the match to TRBD1 covers 7 bases. Germline loops: CDR1 MNHEY, CDR2 SMNVEV (reference sequence). Trimming at V came to 2 bases and at J to 1 base, leaving 11 bases not matched to a gene. The CDR3 loop spans 18 amino acids. DNA of the CDR3: TGTGCCAGCAGTTTACGTCCCTCTAGGACAGGCAGCAATCAGCCCCAGCATTTT. As protein: CASSLRPSRTGSNQPQHF.

This clone was picked up one time. Since the CDR3 does not end with the conserved phenylalanine or tryptophan, this likely comes from a read error. It is unclear where the CDR3 begins or ends on the DNA, so no DNA is shown, and the CDR3 is as TCRdb lists it. The chain recombines TRBV5-8 with TRBJ2-7; no check of the table's D call, TRBD1, against the DNA was made. Germline V gene sequence: CDR1 SGHTS, CDR2 YDEGEE. Including both end residues, the CDR3 is 11 amino acids long. CDR3 residues: CASSFRDRIRI.

This chain joins TRBV19 and TRBJ2-4; possibly TRBD1 for D (6 bases). The CDR3 is made up of 17 amino acids. CDR1 is LNHDA and CDR2 is SQIVND in the germline V gene (reference sequence). V lost 4 bases to trimming and J lost 0 bases, with 16 bases between them. The CDR3 is CASSRGHLIRAKNIQYF. In DNA form, the CDR3 reads TGTGCCAGTAGTAGGGGACATCTTATCAGAGCCAAAAACATTCAGTACTTC.

The chain employs TRBV6-6 and TRBJ2-5; tentatively, D is TRBD1 (6 bases). Per germline, CDR1 MNHNY and CDR2 SVGAGI (reference sequence). This CDR3 comprises 14 residues. The V gene lost 3 bases and the J gene lost 5 bases, with 13 bases spanning the gap. The CDR3 protein is CASSYFPRGETQYF. In DNA, the CDR3 is TGTGCCAGCAGTTATTTCCCAAGGGGGGAGACCCAGTACTTC.

The chain recombines TRBV6-2 or TRBV6-3 with TRBJ2-4, with D possibly being TRBD1 (6 bases). Germline V CDR1 and CDR2: MNHEY, SVGEGT. The germline V and J ends were trimmed by 2 bases and 8 bases, with 13 bases remaining between them. CDR3 length: 14 amino acids. Here the CDR3 reads CASSYRDTIDIQYF. The CDR3 coding sequence is TGTGCCAGCAGTTACCGGGACACCATAGACATTCAGTACTTC.

The CDR3 sequence: CASSPHAGGSTEAFF. CDR3 DNA: TGTGCCAGCAGCCCCCACGCAGGGGGTAGCACTGAAGCTTTCTTT. The V call is TRBV3-1 (or the pseudogene TRBV3-2), the J call TRBJ1-1, with TRBD1 matching over 7 bases. Germline trimming cut 4 bases from V and 4 bases from J; bases unmatched to any gene: 9. The CDR3 length is 15 residues. Germline-derived CDR1 and CDR2 are LGHDT and YNNKEL (reference sequence).

The chain carries TRBV27 and TRBJ2-3, with 9 bases that match TRBD1. CDR1 is MNHEY and CDR2 is SMNVEV in the germline V gene (reference sequence). Trimming cost V 5 bases and J 2 bases; bases outside gene matches: 8. The CDR3 runs 16 residues. This CDR3 reads CASSRDRGVTTDTQYF. CDR3 DNA: TGTGCCAGCAGTCGCGACAGGGGGGTAACCACAGATACGCAGTATTTT.

The rearrangement links TRBV6-2 or TRBV6-3 to TRBJ1-5; no clear D. Germline lookup yields CDR1 MNHEY and CDR2 SVGEGT. The CDR3 sequence is 13 residues long. The germline V and J ends were trimmed by 2 bases and 5 bases, with 7 bases remaining between them. The CDR3 DNA follows: TGTGCCAGCAGTTACGGAGTTTATCAGCCCCAGCATTTT. Residues: CASSYGVYQPQHF.

The CDR3 DNA reads as TGTGCCAGCAGCCCACTAGCGGGAGTAAGGAATGAGCAGTTCTTC. The encoded protein is CASSPLAGVRNEQFF. The chain joins TRBV5-6 to TRBJ2-1, with TRBD2 matching over 11 bases. The ends lost 4 bases at V and 7 bases at J; junction bases unmatched: 7. The CDR3 covers 15 residues. From germline, CDR1 is SGHDT and CDR2 YYEEEE. Full variable domain (remainder filled in from reference TRBV5-6 and TRBJ2-1): DAGVTQSPTHLIKTRGQQVTLRCSPKSGHDTVSWYQQALGQGPQFIFQYYEEEERQRGNFPDRFSGHQFPNYSSELNVNALLLGDSALYLCASSPLAGVRNEQFFGPGTRLTVL.